This T cell receptor beta chain was recorded in a study of blood T cells in healthy people across ages. Ten milliliters of peripheral blood were drawn from each donor into EDTA-treated tubes. Total RNA was extracted at no less than 5 micrograms per sample. A second PCR, run for roughly 7 to 11 cycles, used a sample-barcoded 5' primer plus a J-beta primer mix. At least 2.5 million CDR3-containing paired-end reads were obtained per sample. TCRdb called the 5' RACE reads again in MiXCR, with one record for every CDR3 protein. Of hundreds of thousands of distinct CDR3 sequences in the sample, roughly 60% are singletons; the top ten hold approximately 21%. The sequenced sample was blood. This TCR was recovered from a man under 40 in good health.

The CDR3 loop is CASSSPLGVLAGVTDTQYF. CDR3 DNA sequence: TGTGCCAGCAGTTCCCCCCTCGGGGTCCTAGCGGGAGTGACAGATACGCAGTATTTT. V and J are TRBV28 and TRBJ2-3; 10 nucleotides align to TRBD2. Germline V gives CDR1 MDHEN, CDR2 SYDVKM. The length of the CDR3 is 19 residues. V lost 4 bases to trimming and J lost 3 bases; unmatched junction nucleotides: 16.